This T cell receptor (beta chain) was documented in a study of T cell responses to AZD1222 COVID-19 vaccine (dated by TCRdb to 2020 to 2022). In terms of the full investigation: AZD1222 recipients whose second dose came at about 4 weeks and those whose second dose came at about 12 weeks were combined into one group, since spike-specific TCR depth and breadth did not differ between the two schedules. TCR sequencing was performed for about 240 trial participants, of whom roughly 200 were given two doses of AZD1222 and some 26 were given two doses of MenACWY control vaccine. Trial participants were enrolled by age into 18-55, 56-69 and 70-plus year subgroups, with roughly 150, 30 and 60 TCR-sequenced participants respectively.

The CDR3 regions of human TCRbeta chains were analyzed by immunosequencing. The authors' analysis ran thus. TCRs in the repertoires were compared against a reference library of SARS-CoV-2-specific TCRs that had been generated with the MIRA antigen-specificity platform. Breadth meant the fraction of unique TCRs that were SARS-CoV-2-associated, whereas depth meant the fraction of total T cells that were SARS-CoV-2-associated. Using the MIRA data, every spike-specific TCR was mapped to the spike region that the TCR reacted to and assigned to either a CD4 or a CD8 class. Log10-transformed breadth and depth values were compared by one-way ANOVA with Sidak's multiple comparisons tests. Held by TCRdb, this immuneACCESS table contains in-frame sequences only and omits some clones. Under half of the omission traces to an unresolved V gene where checked; the cause of the rest is unknown. The DNA gave D and trimming, while V, J and clone size come from that table. Here the sample has 59,000 or so clones; around 84% occur a single time. Roughly a tenth of the sample is taken by the ten largest.

A word on this clone: Its antigen specificity is not known. No quality values exist for individual bases; no much larger clone is one base distant.

For CDR1 and CDR2, the germline V gene lists SGHDT and YYEEEE. The CDR3 runs 15 residues from the cysteine to the phenylalanine. Only CDR3 DNA is held: 45 bases, read in frame from base 1. V is cut by 5 bases and J by 3 bases, and the space between the germline ends is 17 bases. The investigation overall reported the following: Because no day 14 peak-response samples were available, repertoires were characterized only after the peak T cell response. Participants were mostly white British and included more females than males, and it was suggested by the authors that clonal diversity may have been underestimated. Reportedly, close to half of the unique spike-specific TCRs recognized epitopes lying outside the regions that are mutated in the B.1.351 and B.1.1.7 variants. In the small 56-69-year group, the increase in depth fell short of significance, most likely because of low power. After two AZD1222 doses, both the breadth and the depth of spike-specific TCRs were significantly higher than at day 0 and than in MenACWY recipients. Conclusions about previously exposed vaccinees were limited because only six AZD1222 recipients were SARS-CoV-2 seropositive at baseline. The vaccine-associated CD4 TCRs covered the entire spike protein, and the dominant responses fell in regions 160-218 and 743-854.

The sample's time point label, in plain terms: baseline before first vaccination. Vaccinee samples came from UK trials COV001 and COV002, including a single-blind randomized controlled phase 2/3 trial of AZD1222 (ChAdOx1 nCoV-19) in healthy adults. For TCRbeta chain sequencing, PBMC samples from trial participants were taken at day 0 and at day 28 after the second dose. The receptor's source is an adult in good health. Sequencing was performed on peripheral blood, taken on day 0 of AZD1222 vaccination. The chain is encoded by TRBV5-6 joined to TRBJ1-1; no D segment can be confidently identified. The CDR3 here reads CASSWFRALYTEAFF. The DNA is as follows: TGTGCCAGCAGTTGGTTTCGGGCACTATACACTGAAGCTTTCTTT.